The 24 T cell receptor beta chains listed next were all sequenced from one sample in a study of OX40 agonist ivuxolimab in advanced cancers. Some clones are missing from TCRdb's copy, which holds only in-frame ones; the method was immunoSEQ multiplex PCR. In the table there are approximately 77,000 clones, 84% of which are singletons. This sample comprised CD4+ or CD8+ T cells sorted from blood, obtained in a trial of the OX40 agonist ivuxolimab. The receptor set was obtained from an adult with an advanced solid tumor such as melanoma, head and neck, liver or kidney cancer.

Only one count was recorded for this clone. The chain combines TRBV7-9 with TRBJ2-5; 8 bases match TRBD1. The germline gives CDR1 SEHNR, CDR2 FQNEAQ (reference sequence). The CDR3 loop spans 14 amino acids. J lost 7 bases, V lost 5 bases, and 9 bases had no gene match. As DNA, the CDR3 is TGTGCCAGCAGCCCCTGGACAGGGACGTGGACCCAGTACTTC. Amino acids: CASSPWTGTWTQYF. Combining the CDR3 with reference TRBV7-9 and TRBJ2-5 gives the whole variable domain DTGVSQNPRHKITKRGQNVTFRCDPISEHNRLYWYRQTLGQGPEFLTYFQNEAQLEKSRLLSDRFSAERPKGSFSTLEIQRTEQGDSAMYLCASSPWTGTWTQYFGPGTRLLVL.

The CDR3 DNA is TGTGCCAGTAGTGGAGCGCTGGGGGGAAGCAATCAGCCCCAGCATTTT. It codes for CASSGALGGSNQPQHF. This chain uses TRBV19 with TRBJ1-5, with D possibly being TRBD1 (5 bases). V lost 5 bases, J lost 1 base, and 15 bases lay in between. Germline CDR1 LNHDA, CDR2 SQIVND (reference sequence). The CDR3 covers 16 residues.

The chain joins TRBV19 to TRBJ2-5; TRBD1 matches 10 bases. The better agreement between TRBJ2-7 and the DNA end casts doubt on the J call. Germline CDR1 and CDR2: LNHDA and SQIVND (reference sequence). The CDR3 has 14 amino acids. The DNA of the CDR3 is TGTGCCAGCGCTACGGGACAGGGGTTCTACGAGCAGTACTTC. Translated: CASATGQGFYEQYF.

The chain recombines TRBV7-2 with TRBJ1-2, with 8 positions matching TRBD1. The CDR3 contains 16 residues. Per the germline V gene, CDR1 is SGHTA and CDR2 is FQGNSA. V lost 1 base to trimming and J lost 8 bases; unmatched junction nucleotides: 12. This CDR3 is CASSLGDRNLPRGYTF. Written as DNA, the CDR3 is TGTGCCAGCAGCTTAGGGGACAGGAATTTACCCCGGGGCTACACCTTC.

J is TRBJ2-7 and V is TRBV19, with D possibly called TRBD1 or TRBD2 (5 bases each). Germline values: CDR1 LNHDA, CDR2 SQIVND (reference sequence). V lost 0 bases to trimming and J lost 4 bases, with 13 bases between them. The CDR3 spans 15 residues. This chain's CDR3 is CASSIDEGPGYEQYF. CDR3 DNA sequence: TGTGCCAGTAGTATAGATGAGGGACCCGGATACGAGCAGTACTTC.

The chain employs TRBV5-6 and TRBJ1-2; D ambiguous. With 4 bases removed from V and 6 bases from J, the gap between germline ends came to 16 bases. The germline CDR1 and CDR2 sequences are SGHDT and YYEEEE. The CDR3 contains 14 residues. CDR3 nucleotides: TGTGCCAGCAGCCGTCCCGGGATAACTAATGGCTACACCTTC. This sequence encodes CASSRPGITNGYTF.

The CDR3 nucleotides read TGCGCCAGCAGCCAAGGCCGGTTCGGGGGGCCGGGGGAGACCCAGTACTTC. Translating it yields CASSQGRFGGPGETQYF. The rearrangement links TRBV4-3 to TRBJ2-5; tentatively, D is TRBD2 (7 bases). Germline CDR1 and CDR2: LGHNA and YSLEER. This CDR3 is built from 17 residues. V was trimmed by 1 base and J by 5 bases, leaving 20 bases between them.

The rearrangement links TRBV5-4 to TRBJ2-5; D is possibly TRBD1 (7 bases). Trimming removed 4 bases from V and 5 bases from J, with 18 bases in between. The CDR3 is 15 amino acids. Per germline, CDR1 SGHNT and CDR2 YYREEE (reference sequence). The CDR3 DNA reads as TGTGCCAGCAGCCCTCGTGGCAGGGGGACTGAGACCCAGTACTTC. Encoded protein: CASSPRGRGTETQYF.

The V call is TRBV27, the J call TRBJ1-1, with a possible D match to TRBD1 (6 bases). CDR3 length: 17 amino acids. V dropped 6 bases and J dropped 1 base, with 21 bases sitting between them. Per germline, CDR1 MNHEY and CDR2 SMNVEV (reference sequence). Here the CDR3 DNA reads TGTGCCAGCAGGAGGCTATCCGGGGCAGGGGAGAACACTGAAGCTTTCTTT. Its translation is CASRRLSGAGENTEAFF.

The CDR3 region has the DNA TGTGCCAGCAGCTCGGGACAGCGGGTAAACACCGGGGAGCTGTTTTTT. Its translation: CASSSGQRVNTGELFF. This sequence joins TRBV7-9 and TRBJ2-2; D might be TRBD1 (7 bases). Germline V CDR1 and CDR2: SEHNR, FQNEAQ (reference sequence). This CDR3 contains 16 residues. The V gene lost 4 bases and the J gene lost 2 bases, with 14 bases spanning the gap.

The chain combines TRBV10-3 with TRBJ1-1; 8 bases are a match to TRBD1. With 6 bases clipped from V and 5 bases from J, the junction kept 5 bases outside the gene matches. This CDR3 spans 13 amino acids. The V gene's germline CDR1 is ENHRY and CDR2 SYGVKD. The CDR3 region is CAISPQGETEAFF. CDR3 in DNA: TGTGCCATCAGCCCACAGGGGGAGACTGAAGCTTTCTTT.

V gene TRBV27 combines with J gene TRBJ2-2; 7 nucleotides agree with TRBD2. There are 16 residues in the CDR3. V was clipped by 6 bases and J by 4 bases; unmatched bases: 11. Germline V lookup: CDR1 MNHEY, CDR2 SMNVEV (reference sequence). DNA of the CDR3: TGTGCCAGCAGACCGGGAACTAGCGAACTCACCGGGGAGCTGTTTTTT. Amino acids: CASRPGTSELTGELFF.

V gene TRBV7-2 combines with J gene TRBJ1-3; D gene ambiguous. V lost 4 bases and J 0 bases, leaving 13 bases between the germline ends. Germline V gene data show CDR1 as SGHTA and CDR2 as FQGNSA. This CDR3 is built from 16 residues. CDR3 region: CASSYSGRFSGNTIYF. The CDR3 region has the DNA TGTGCCAGCAGCTATAGCGGGAGATTCTCTGGAAACACCATATATTTT. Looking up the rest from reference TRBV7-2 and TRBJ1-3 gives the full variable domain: GAGVSQSPSNKVTEKGKDVELRCDPISGHTALYWYRQSLGQGLEFLIYFQGNSAPDKSGLPSDRFSAERTGGSVSTLTIQRTQQEDSAVYLCASSYSGRFSGNTIYFGEGSWLTVV.

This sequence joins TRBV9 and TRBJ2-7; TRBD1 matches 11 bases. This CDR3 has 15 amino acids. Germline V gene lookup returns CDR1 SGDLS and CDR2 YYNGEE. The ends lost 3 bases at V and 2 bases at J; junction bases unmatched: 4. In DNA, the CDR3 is TGTGCCAGCAGCGGGGGACAGGGGGTAACCTACGAGCAGTACTTC. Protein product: CASSGGQGVTYEQYF.

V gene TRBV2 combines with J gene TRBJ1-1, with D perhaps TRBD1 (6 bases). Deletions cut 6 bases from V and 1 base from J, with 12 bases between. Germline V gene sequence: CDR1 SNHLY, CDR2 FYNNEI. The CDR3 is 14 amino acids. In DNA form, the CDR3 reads TGTGCCAGCAGAAGGGGGGGACCGAACACTGAAGCTTTCTTT. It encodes CASRRGGPNTEAFF.

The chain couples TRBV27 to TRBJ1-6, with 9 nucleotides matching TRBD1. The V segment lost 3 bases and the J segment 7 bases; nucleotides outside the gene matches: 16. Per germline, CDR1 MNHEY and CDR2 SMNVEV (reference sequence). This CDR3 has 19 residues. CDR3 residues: CASSFHTTGTGWPNSPLHF. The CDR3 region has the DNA TGTGCCAGCAGTTTTCACACCACCGGGACAGGGTGGCCGAATTCACCCCTCCACTTT.

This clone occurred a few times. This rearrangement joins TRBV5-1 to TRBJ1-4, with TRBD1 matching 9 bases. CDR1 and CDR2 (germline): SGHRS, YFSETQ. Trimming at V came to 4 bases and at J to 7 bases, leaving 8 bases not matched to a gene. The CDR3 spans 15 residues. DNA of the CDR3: TGCGCCAGCAGCCCGGGACAGGGTTCCCCTGAAAAACTGTTTTTT. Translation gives CASSPGQGSPEKLFF.

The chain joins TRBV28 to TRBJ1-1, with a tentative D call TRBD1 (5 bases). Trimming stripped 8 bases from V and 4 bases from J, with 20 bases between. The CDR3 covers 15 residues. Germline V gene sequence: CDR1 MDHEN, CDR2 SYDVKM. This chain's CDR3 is CASGGTWGRGTEAFF. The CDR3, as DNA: TGTGCCAGCGGGGGGACCTGGGGACGAGGCACTGAAGCTTTCTTT.

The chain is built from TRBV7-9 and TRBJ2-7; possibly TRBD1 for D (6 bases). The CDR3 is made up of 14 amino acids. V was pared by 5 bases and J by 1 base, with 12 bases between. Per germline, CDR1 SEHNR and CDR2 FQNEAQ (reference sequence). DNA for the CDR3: TGTGCCAGCAGCCCCCGGACAGAATCCTACGAGCAGTACTTC. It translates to CASSPRTESYEQYF.

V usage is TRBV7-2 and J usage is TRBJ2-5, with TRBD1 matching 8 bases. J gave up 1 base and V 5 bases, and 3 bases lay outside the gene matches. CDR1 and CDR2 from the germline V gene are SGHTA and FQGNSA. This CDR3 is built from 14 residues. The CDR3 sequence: CASSRDRSQETQYF. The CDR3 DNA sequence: TGTGCCAGCAGCCGGGACAGGAGCCAAGAGACCCAGTACTTC.

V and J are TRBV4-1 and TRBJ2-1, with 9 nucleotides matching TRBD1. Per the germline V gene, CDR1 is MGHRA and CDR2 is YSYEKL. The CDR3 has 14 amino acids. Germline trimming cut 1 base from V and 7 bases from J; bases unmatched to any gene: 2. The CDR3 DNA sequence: TGCGCCAGCAGCCAAGGGGGACAGGGTAATGAGCAGTTCTTC. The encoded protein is CASSQGGQGNEQFF.

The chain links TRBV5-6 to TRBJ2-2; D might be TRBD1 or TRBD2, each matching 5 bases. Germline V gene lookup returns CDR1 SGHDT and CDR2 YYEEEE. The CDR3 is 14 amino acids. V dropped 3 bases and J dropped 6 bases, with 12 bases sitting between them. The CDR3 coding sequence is TGTGCCAGCAGCTACCCGATGGGGGCCGGGGAGCTGTTTTTT. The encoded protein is CASSYPMGAGELFF. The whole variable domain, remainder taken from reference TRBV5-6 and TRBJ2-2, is DAGVTQSPTHLIKTRGQQVTLRCSPKSGHDTVSWYQQALGQGPQFIFQYYEEEERQRGNFPDRFSGHQFPNYSSELNVNALLLGDSALYLCASSYPMGAGELFFGEGSRLTVL.

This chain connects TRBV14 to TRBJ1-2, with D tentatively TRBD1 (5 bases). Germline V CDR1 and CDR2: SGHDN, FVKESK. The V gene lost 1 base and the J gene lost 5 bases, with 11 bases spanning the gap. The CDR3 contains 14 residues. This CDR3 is CASSQGIREYGYTF. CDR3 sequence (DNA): TGTGCCAGCAGCCAAGGGATCAGGGAATATGGCTACACCTTC.

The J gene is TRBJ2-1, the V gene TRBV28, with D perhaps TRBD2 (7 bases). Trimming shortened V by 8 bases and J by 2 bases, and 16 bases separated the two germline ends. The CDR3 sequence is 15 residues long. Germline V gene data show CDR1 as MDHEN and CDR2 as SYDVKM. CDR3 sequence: CASSAAGAPYNEQFF. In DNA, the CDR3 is TGTGCCAGCTCCGCCGCGGGGGCCCCCTACAATGAGCAGTTCTTC.